What follows are 20 T cell receptor beta chains derived from one specimen sequenced in a study of blood T cell repertoires in COVID-19. TCRdb's copy holds only in-frame clones and misses some; the assay was immunoSEQ multiplex PCR. The repertoire has 120,000 to 150,000 clones, 84% of them found once; the top ten carry 4.5% to 6%. Sequenced: peripheral blood. Source of these receptors: a human donor in a cohort sampled during active COVID-19.

The V and J genes are TRBV7-8 and TRBJ2-2, with TRBD2 matching 8 bases. CDR3 size: 16 residues. Per germline, CDR1 SGHVS and CDR2 FQNEAQ. Losses at the gene ends were 5 bases for V and 6 bases for J; bases not matched to a gene: 11. The CDR3 reads CASSKTGTRPPGELFF. CDR3 nucleotide sequence: TGTGCCAGCAGCAAAACCGGGACTAGGCCCCCCGGGGAGCTGTTTTTT. Variable domain in full (rest from reference TRBV7-8 and TRBJ2-2): GAGVSQSPRYKVAKRGQDVALRCDPISGHVSLFWYQQALGQGPEFLTYFQNEAQLDKSGLPSDRFFAERPEGSVSTLKIQRTQQEDSAVYLCASSKTGTRPPGELFFGEGSRLTVL.

This clone was counted a single time. The chain has TRBV7-9 and TRBJ2-6; TRBD1 matches 8 bases. The junction had 9 bases not matched to a gene; V was cut back by 5 bases and J by 0 bases. This CDR3 has 18 residues. From germline, CDR1 is SEHNR and CDR2 FQNEAQ (reference sequence). The CDR3 nucleotides are TGTGCCAGCAGCACCTGGGGGCAGGGGGCCTCTGGGGCCAACGTCCTGACTTTC. It translates to CASSTWGQGASGANVLTF.

This chain links TRBV28 with TRBJ2-7; the match to TRBD1 covers 12 bases. CDR1 and CDR2 (germline): MDHEN, SYDVKM. This CDR3 comprises 17 residues. V shed 5 bases and J 4 bases; nucleotides not matched to a gene: 12. The DNA for the CDR3 is TGTGCCAGCAGTACCTACGCCGGGACAGGGGGCAGGTACGAGCAGTACTTC. This gives the protein CASSTYAGTGGRYEQYF.

The V call is TRBV5-1, the J call TRBJ1-3, with D unresolved. The CDR3 loop spans 17 amino acids. The germline V gene encodes CDR1 SGHRS and CDR2 YFSETQ. V lost 3 bases and J 1 base, leaving 17 bases between the germline ends. The CDR3 here is CASSWMTAGGSGNTIYF. In DNA form, the CDR3 reads TGCGCCAGCAGCTGGATGACGGCAGGCGGGTCTGGAAACACCATATATTTT.

V usage is TRBV6-6 and J usage is TRBJ1-4; D is unclear. Germline-derived CDR1 and CDR2 are MNHNY and SVGAGI (reference sequence). This CDR3 has 13 residues. V gave up 6 bases and J gave up 5 bases, with 10 bases separating them. CDR3: CASSHEQNEKLFF. CDR3 bases: TGTGCCAGCAGCCACGAACAGAATGAAAAACTGTTTTTT.

The rearrangement joins TRBV5-8 to TRBJ1-1; weak D call: TRBD1 (6 bases). V lost 2 bases, J lost 5 bases, and 7 bases lay in between. This CDR3 is 12 amino acids long. In germline, CDR1 is SGHTS, CDR2 YDEGEE. In nucleotides, the CDR3 is TGTGCCAGCAGCTTCAGGGGAACTGAAGCTTTCTTT. Amino acids: CASSFRGTEAFF.

The chain combines TRBV7-9 with TRBJ1-3; 7 bases align to TRBD1. Trimming removed 0 bases from V and 0 bases from J; junction bases left unmatched: 2. Germline V gene sequence: CDR1 SEHNR, CDR2 FQNEAQ (reference sequence). The CDR3 covers 16 residues. The CDR3 DNA reads TGTGCCAGCAGCTTAGCCACAGGGGTCTCTGGAAACACCATATATTTT. Translating gives CASSLATGVSGNTIYF.

The chain links TRBV5-6 to TRBJ2-7; weak D call: TRBD1 (6 bases). Germline V gene sequence: CDR1 SGHDT, CDR2 YYEEEE. The ends were cut back, 4 bases at V and 5 bases at J, with 19 bases in the middle. The CDR3 is made up of 15 amino acids. The CDR3 DNA sequence: TGTGCCAGCAGCCAGTCCTTCCGGGACATGAACGAGCAGTACGTC. As protein: CASSQSFRDMNEQYV.

V is TRBV5-4 and J is TRBJ1-1; TRBD1 aligns across 7 bases. Germline V gene lookup returns CDR1 SGHNT and CDR2 YYREEE (reference sequence). The V gene end was trimmed by 4 bases and the J gene end by 2 bases; junction bases not matched to a gene: 8. CDR3 length equals 15 residues. CDR3 bases: TGTGCCAGCAGCCCCGGAGGGACAGACAACACTGAAGCTTTCTTT. Encoded protein: CASSPGGTDNTEAFF.

The chain carries TRBV15 and TRBJ1-6, with TRBD1 as a possible D gene (6 bases). The CDR3 loop spans 13 amino acids. Trimming removed 2 bases from V and 14 bases from J, with 13 bases in between. CDR1 and CDR2 (germline): LNHNV, YYDKDF (reference sequence). Written as DNA, the CDR3 is TGTGCCACCAGCAGAACCCAAACAGGGACCCTCCACTTT. It specifies CATSRTQTGTLHF. The whole variable domain, filled in from reference TRBV15 and TRBJ1-6, reads DAMVIQNPRYQVTQFGKPVTLSCSQTLNHNVMYWYQQKSSQAPKLLFHYYDKDFNNEADTPDNFQSRRPNTSFCFLDIRSPGLGDTAMYLCATSRTQTGTLHFGNGTRLTVT.

V and J are TRBV10-3 and TRBJ2-1; TRBD2 agrees at 10 bases. Germline-derived CDR1 and CDR2 are ENHRY and SYGVKD. The CDR3 runs 16 residues. V shed 0 bases and J 5 bases; nucleotides not matched to a gene: 4. CDR3 amino acids: CAISESGLAGDNEQFF. CDR3 DNA sequence: TGTGCCATCAGTGAGTCGGGGCTAGCGGGGGACAATGAGCAGTTCTTC.

The rearrangement links TRBV30 to TRBJ1-6; TRBD1 matches 7 bases. Trimming took 1 base from V and 8 from J; bases not matched to a gene: 5. CDR3 length: 14 residues. CDR1 is GTSNPN and CDR2 is SVGIG in the germline V gene (reference sequence). CDR3: CAWSARGRDSPLHF. The CDR3 region has the DNA TGTGCCTGGAGTGCAAGGGGGCGTGATTCACCCCTCCACTTT.

V usage is TRBV10-3 and J usage is TRBJ1-1; D is uncertain. Germline CDR1 and CDR2: ENHRY and SYGVKD. CDR3 length: 18 amino acids. The V end lost 7 bases, the J end lost 0 bases, and 24 bases lay between the germline ends. The CDR3 sequence is CAIKESAEGSGMNTEAFF. The CDR3 region has the DNA TGTGCCATCAAGGAATCGGCGGAGGGATCGGGAATGAACACTGAAGCTTTCTTT.

V gene TRBV19 combines with J gene TRBJ2-7; D is unclear. The CDR3 is made up of 18 amino acids. Trimming stripped 6 bases from V and 2 bases from J, with 26 bases between. Germline CDR1 and CDR2: LNHDA and SQIVND (reference sequence). The CDR3 is CASRGEVIYRSRPYEQYV. The CDR3 DNA reads as TGTGCCAGTAGAGGCGAGGTTATTTATCGGTCAAGGCCCTACGAGCAGTACGTC.

The chain couples TRBV27 to TRBJ1-4, with D perhaps TRBD1 (5 bases). The CDR3 spans 15 residues. V was trimmed by 1 base and J by 6 bases, leaving 12 bases between them. In germline, CDR1 is MNHEY, CDR2 SMNVEV (reference sequence). For the CDR3, the DNA is TGTGCCAGCAGTTTATGGGGGGGGGAGGATGAAAAACTGTTTTTT. Translating it yields CASSLWGGEDEKLFF.

J is TRBJ2-7 and V is TRBV30; 8 bases match TRBD1. The CDR3 totals 12 residues. The junction had 2 bases not matched to a gene; V was cut back by 2 bases and J by 5 bases. CDR1 is GTSNPN and CDR2 is SVGIG in the germline V gene (reference sequence). The CDR3 nucleotides read TGTGCCTGGAGTCGACAGGGGAACGAGCAGTACGTC. Its protein product is CAWSRQGNEQYV.

This chain uses TRBV5-1 with TRBJ2-2, with 11 bases that match TRBD1. CDR1 and CDR2 from the germline V gene are SGHRS and YFSETQ. V was clipped by 0 bases and J by 6 bases; unmatched bases: 7. CDR3 length: 17 residues. The DNA of the CDR3 is TGCGCCAGCAGCTTGGACCCCCCGGGACAGGGGGCCGGGGAGCTGTTTTTT. Its translation: CASSLDPPGQGAGELFF.

The genes are TRBV7-8 and TRBJ2-2; 9 bases align to TRBD2. V trimming: 3 bases; J trimming: 6 bases; junction bases outside the gene matches: 8. Germline-derived CDR1 and CDR2 are SGHVS and FQNEAQ. The CDR3 contains 16 residues. In DNA, the CDR3 is TGTGCCAGCAGCTTTCAAGCGGGGGGACTCTCCGGGGAGCTGTTTTTT. Protein product: CASSFQAGGLSGELFF.

The chain uses TRBV29-1 and TRBJ2-1, with 8 bases fitting TRBD2. The CDR3 is 14 residues long. V was clipped by 6 bases and J by 9 bases; unmatched bases: 13. CDR1 SQVTM and CDR2 ANQGSEA come from the germline V gene. The CDR3 loop reads CSVAVAGRSSEQFF. CDR3 bases: TGCAGCGTCGCCGTAGCGGGACGATCTAGTGAGCAGTTCTTC.

This clone came up a few times. V gene TRBV6-2 or TRBV6-3 combines with J gene TRBJ1-3; D is perhaps TRBD1 (6 bases). CDR3 length: 15 residues. Germline CDR1 and CDR2: MNHEY and SVGEGT. Trimming pared 6 bases from V and 0 bases from J, leaving 12 bases between. In nucleotides, the CDR3 is TGTGCCAGCAGACCTACAGGGAACTCTGGAAACACCATATATTTT. This translates into CASRPTGNSGNTIYF.